This T cell receptor beta chain comes out of a study of identical twins. This clonotype was seen repeatedly, ten times or more. The CDR3 is made up of 14 amino acids. V gave up 4 bases and J gave up 5 bases, with 12 bases separating them. Germline values: CDR1 SGHRS, CDR2 YFSETQ. TCRdb ran MiXCR on the 5' RACE reads and lists one entry per CDR3 protein. Among 200,000 to 250,000 distinct CDR3 sequences, approximately 7% were seen once, and the ten largest hold about 3.6%. These data are also associated with another study on yellow fever vaccine responses in identical twins.

The source of this sequence is a woman between 18 and 30 years old in good health. The genes are TRBV5-1 and TRBJ2-2; weak D call: TRBD1 (5 bases). The sequenced sample was memory (CD45RO+) T cells sorted from blood. This CDR3 is CASSVRDSTGELFF. The CDR3 nucleotides read TGCGCCAGCAGCGTCAGGGATTCGACCGGGGAGCTGTTTTTT.